Sequencing of this TCR beta chain was carried out in a study of human T cells and chemical hapten exposure. Background on the study: During the roughly 25-week study period, patients had diphenylcyclopropenone applied to the scalp every week. Chiefly female patients presented with alopecia areata, totalis or universalis.

As concerns this clonotype: Its cognate antigen is unknown.

Study-wide points: There were significantly more large CDR3 similarity clusters among expanded TCRs than among controls. The number of TCRs over 1 in 1000 frequency stayed unchanged after DPC.

Each CDR3 protein gets one entry after TCRdb re-called the RACE reads with MiXCR. The table records about 360,000 distinct CDR3 sequences, approximately 5% of them present only once. V shed 0 bases and J shed 3 bases, with 16 bases lying between them. The CDR3 is made up of 17 amino acids. From germline, CDR1 is LGHNA and CDR2 YSLEER. Stated time point: patch test 1, 2 weeks after DPC sensitization. Treatment specified: therapeutic diphenylcyclopropenone sensitization with weekly scalp DPC. This material consisted of whole blood, taken in connection with sensitization to the hapten diphenylcyclopropenone (DPC). This sequence originates from a woman between 45 and 60 years old with alopecia areata. Some clones in this sample may be carry-over from other donors' samples. This sequence joins TRBV4-3 and TRBJ2-3, with D perhaps TRBD2 (5 bases). CDR3 sequence (DNA): TGCGCCAGCAGCCAAGATACCGCGGACGGGATTACAGATACGCAGTATTTT. Translated, it gives CASSQDTADGITDTQYF.